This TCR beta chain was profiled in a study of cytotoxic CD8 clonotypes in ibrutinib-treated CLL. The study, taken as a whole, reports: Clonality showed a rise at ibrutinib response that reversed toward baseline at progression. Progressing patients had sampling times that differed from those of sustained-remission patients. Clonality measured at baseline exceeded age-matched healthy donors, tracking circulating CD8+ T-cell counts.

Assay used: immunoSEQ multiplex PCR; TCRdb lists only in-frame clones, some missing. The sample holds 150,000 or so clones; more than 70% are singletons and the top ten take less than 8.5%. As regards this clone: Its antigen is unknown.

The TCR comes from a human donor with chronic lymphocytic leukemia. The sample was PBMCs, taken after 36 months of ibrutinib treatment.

CDR3 sequence: CASSVEATDTQYF. CDR3 bases: TGTGCCAGCAGCGTGGAGGCCACAGATACGCAGTATTTT. The V and J genes are TRBV9 and TRBJ2-3, with D possibly matching TRBD2 (5 bases). Trimming removed 2 bases from V and 2 bases from J, with 6 bases in between. Germline V lookup: CDR1 SGDLS, CDR2 YYNGEE. The CDR3 consists of 13 residues.